These T cell receptor beta chains were read from a single sample in a study of low-dose radiotherapy and immunotherapy resistance in tumors. TCRdb re-derived calls from the reads in MiXCR, one entry per CDR3 protein. The sample includes approximately 30,000 distinct CDR3 sequences, 45% to 50% of them seen just once. This sample comprised PBMCs, obtained after low-dose radiotherapy plus immunotherapy. Receptors originate from a male donor with gallbladder cancer. Each CDR3 is given with its conserved first and last residue. D genes are given only for firm matches. Clone size is stated in some rows and not others, as once, few, many or a class when expanded.

J	V	size	D	CDR3	DNA
TRBJ2-1	TRBV27	many	TRBD2	CASSPPSGSSDEQFF	TGTGCCAGCAGTCCCCCTAGCGGGAGTAGTGATGAGCAGTTCTTC
TRBJ2-2	TRBV12-3/TRBV12-4	many	.	CASSRLNGELFF	TGTGCCAGCAGTCGACTGAACGGGGAGCTGTTTTTT
TRBJ1-6	TRBV2	many	.	CASSANLGNSPLHF	TGTGCCAGCAGTGCAAACTTGGGGAATTCACCCCTCCACTTT
TRBJ1-2	TRBV6-5	.	TRBD1	CASRNRQGSYGYTF	TGTGCCAGCAGGAACCGACAGGGTAGCTATGGCTACACCTTC
TRBJ2-2	TRBV5-6	many	TRBD1	CASSNGQDTGELFF	TGTGCCAGCAGTAATGGACAGGACACCGGGGAGCTGTTTTTT
TRBJ2-7	TRBV28	medium-sized	.	CASSPGYYEQYF	TGTGCCAGCAGCCCGGGCTACTACGAGCAGTACTTC
TRBJ2-3	TRBV3-1	many	.	CASSQEAATDTQYF	TGTGCCAGCAGCCAAGAAGCGGCCACAGATACGCAGTATTTT
TRBJ2-6	TRBV28	.	.	CASSLVVVSSGANVLTF	TGTGCCAGCAGTTTAGTGGTAGTATCCTCTGGGGCCAACGTCCTGACTTTC
TRBJ2-1	TRBV7-6	many	.	CASSFATYNEQFF	TGTGCCAGCAGCTTCGCCACCTACAATGAGCAGTTCTTC
TRBJ2-1	TRBV28	.	.	CASSLYTRTAGPAFF	TGTGCCAGCAGTTTATATACTCGGACTGCGGGACCGGCATTCTTC
TRBJ1-5	TRBV10-3	medium-sized	TRBD1	CAIRSSGGDSNQPQHF	TGTGCCATCAGGAGCTCAGGGGGCGATAGCAATCAGCCCCAGCATTTT
TRBJ2-7	TRBV20-1	few	TRBD2	CSARVGTSEAYEQYF	TGCAGTGCTAGAGTGGGGACTAGCGAGGCCTACGAGCAGTACTTC
TRBJ2-6	TRBV14	once	.	CASRNSGANVLTF	TGTGCCAGCAGAAACTCTGGGGCCAACGTCCTGACTTTC
TRBJ1-3	TRBV6-2/TRBV6-3	.	.	CASSLGISGNTIYF	TGTGCCAGCAGTCTGGGCATCTCTGGAAACACCATATATTTT
TRBJ2-7	TRBV6-1	medium-sized	.	CASTTSGTAPYEQYF	TGTGCCAGCACGACTTCCGGGACTGCACCCTACGAGCAGTACTTC
TRBJ2-7	TRBV29-1	many	TRBD2	CSAPRGGRDEQYF	TGCAGCGCCCCTCGGGGGGGCCGCGACGAGCAGTACTTC
TRBJ1-5	TRBV6-6	.	TRBD1	CASSGTGGRGNQPQHF	TGTGCCAGCAGTGGCACAGGGGGCAGGGGCAATCAGCCCCAGCATTTT
TRBJ1-6	TRBV4-1	many	.	CASSQKGGPLHF	TGCGCCAGCAGCCAAAAGGGTGGGCCCCTCCACTTT
TRBJ2-3	TRBV6-5	many	.	CASREGLSDTQYF	TGTGCCAGCAGGGAGGGGTTATCAGATACGCAGTATTTT
TRBJ2-7	TRBV5-1	.	.	CASSLREGGYLSYEQYF	TGCGCCAGCAGCTTGCGAGAGGGGGGGTACCTTTCCTACGAGCAGTACTTC
TRBJ2-1	TRBV20-1	many	.	CSARVGSINEQFF	TGCAGTGCTAGAGTGGGGTCGATCAATGAGCAGTTCTTC
TRBJ2-5	TRBV28	medium-sized	TRBD2	CASSQSSGRLGETQYF	TGTGCCAGCAGCCAATCTAGCGGGAGGTTGGGAGAGACCCAGTACTTC
TRBJ1-4	TRBV27	.	TRBD1	CASSWRGGVRANEKLFF	TGTGCCAGCAGTTGGAGAGGGGGCGTCCGGGCGAATGAAAAACTGTTTTTT